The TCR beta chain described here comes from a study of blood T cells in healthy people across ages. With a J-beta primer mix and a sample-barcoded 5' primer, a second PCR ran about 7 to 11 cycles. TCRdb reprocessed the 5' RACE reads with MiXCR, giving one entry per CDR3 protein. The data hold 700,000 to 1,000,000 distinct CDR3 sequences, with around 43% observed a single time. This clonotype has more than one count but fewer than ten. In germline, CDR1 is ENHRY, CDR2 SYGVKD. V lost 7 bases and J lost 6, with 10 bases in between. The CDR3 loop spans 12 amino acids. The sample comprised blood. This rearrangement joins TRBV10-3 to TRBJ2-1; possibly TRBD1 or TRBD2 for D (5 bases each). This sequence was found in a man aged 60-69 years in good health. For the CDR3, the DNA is TGTGCCATCAACTCGGGGCCCAATGAGCAGTTCTTC. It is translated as CAINSGPNEQFF.